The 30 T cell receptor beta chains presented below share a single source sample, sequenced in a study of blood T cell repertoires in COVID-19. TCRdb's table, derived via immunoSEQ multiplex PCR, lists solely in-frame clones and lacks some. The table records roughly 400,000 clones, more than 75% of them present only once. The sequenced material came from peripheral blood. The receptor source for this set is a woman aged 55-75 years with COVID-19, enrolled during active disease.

For the CDR3, the DNA is TGTGCCAGCAGCTCGCGGACAGGGGGTGCTGGAAACACCATATATTTT. Protein product: CASSSRTGGAGNTIYF. The J gene is TRBJ1-3, the V gene TRBV9; 10 nucleotides agree with TRBD1. The CDR3 extends over 16 amino acids. The trim removed 4 bases at V and 2 bases at J, leaving 6 bases unmatched. The V gene's germline CDR1 is SGDLS and CDR2 YYNGEE.

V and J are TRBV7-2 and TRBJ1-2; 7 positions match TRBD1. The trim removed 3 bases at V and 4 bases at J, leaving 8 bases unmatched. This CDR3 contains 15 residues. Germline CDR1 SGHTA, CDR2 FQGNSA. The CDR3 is CASSFAHRGLYGYTF. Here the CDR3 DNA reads TGTGCCAGCAGCTTCGCCCACAGGGGCCTCTATGGCTACACCTTC.

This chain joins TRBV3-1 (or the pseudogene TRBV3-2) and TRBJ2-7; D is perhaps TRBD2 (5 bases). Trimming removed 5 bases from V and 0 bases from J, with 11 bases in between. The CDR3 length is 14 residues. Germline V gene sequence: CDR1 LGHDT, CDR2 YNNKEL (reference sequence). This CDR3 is CASSALGSSYEQYF. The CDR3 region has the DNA TGTGCCAGCAGCGCATTGGGGAGCTCCTACGAGCAGTACTTC.

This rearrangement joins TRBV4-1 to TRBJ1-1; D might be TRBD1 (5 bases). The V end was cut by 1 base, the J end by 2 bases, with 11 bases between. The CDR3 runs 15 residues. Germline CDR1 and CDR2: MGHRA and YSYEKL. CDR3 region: CASSQVLQVNTEAFF. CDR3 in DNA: TGCGCCAGCAGCCAAGTCCTACAGGTTAACACTGAAGCTTTCTTT.

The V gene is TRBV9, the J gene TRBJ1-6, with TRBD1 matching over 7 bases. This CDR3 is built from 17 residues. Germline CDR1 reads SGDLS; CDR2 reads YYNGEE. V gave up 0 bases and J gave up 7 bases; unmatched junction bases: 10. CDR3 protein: CASSVGYGGGRNSPLHF. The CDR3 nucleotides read TGTGCCAGCAGCGTAGGCTATGGAGGGGGCAGGAATTCACCCCTCCACTTT.

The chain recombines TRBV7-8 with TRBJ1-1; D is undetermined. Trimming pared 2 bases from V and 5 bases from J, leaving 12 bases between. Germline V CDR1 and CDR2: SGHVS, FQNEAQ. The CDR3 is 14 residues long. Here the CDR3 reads CASSLYAGNTEAFF. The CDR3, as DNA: TGTGCCAGCAGCTTATACGCGGGGAATACTGAAGCTTTCTTT.

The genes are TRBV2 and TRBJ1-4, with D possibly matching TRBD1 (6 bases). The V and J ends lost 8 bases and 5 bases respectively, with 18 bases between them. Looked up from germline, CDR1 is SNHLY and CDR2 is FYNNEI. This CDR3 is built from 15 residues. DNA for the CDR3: TGTGCCAGCGAGTGGGGGCCAGGAAGGAATGAAAAACTGTTTTTT. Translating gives CASEWGPGRNEKLFF.

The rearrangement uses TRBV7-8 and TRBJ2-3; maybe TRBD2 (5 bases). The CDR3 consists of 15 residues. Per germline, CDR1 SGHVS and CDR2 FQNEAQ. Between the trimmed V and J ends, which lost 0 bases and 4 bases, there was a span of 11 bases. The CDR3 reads CASSLARVNPDTQYF. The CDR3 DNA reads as TGTGCCAGCAGCTTAGCGCGGGTCAACCCAGATACGCAGTATTTT.

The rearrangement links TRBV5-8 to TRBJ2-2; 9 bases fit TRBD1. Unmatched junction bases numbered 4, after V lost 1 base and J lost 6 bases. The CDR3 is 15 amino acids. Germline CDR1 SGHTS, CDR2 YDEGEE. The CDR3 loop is CASSLRTGAAGELFF. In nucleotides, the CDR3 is TGTGCCAGCAGCTTGCGGACAGGGGCGGCCGGGGAGCTGTTTTTT. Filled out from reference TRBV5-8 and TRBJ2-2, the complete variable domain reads EAGVTQSPTHLIKTRGQQATLRCSPISGHTSVYWYQQALGLGLQFLLWYDEGEERNRGNFPPRFSGRQFPNYSSELNVNALELEDSALYLCASSLRTGAAGELFFGEGSRLTVL.

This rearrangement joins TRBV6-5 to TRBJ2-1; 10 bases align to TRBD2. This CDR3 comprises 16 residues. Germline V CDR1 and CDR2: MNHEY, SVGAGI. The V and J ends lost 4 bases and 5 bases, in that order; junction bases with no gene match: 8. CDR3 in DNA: TGTGCCAGCAGTTCGACTAGCGGGCGGCACAACAATGAGCAGTTCTTC. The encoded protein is CASSSTSGRHNNEQFF.

Written as DNA, the CDR3 is TGTGCTAGTGCCGTAGACACCGGGGAGCTGTTTTTT. Its protein is CASAVDTGELFF. V usage is TRBV12-5 and J usage is TRBJ2-2; D uncertain. Between the trimmed V and J ends, which lost 7 bases and 3 bases, there was a span of 6 bases. Germline V gene data show CDR1 as LGHNT and CDR2 as FRNRAP. This CDR3 comprises 12 residues.

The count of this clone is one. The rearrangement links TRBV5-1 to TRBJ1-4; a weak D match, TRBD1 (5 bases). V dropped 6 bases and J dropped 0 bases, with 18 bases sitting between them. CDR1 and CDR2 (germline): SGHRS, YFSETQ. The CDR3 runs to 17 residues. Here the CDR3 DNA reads TGCGCCAGCACCCAGGACGGCAGGGAGGCAACTAATGAAAAACTGTTTTTT. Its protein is CASTQDGREATNEKLFF. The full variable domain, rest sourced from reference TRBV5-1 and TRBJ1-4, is KAGVTQTPRYLIKTRGQQVTLSCSPISGHRSVSWYQQTPGQGLQFLFEYFSETQRNKGNFPGRFSGRQFSNSRSEMNVSTLELGDSALYLCASTQDGREATNEKLFFGSGTQLSVL.

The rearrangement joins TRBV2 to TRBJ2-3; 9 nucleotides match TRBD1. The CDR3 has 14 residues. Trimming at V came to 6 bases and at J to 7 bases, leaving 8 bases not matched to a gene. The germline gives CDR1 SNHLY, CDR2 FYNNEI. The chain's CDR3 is CASRDRGGFNTQYF. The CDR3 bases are TGTGCCAGCAGAGACAGGGGGGGATTTAATACGCAGTATTTT.

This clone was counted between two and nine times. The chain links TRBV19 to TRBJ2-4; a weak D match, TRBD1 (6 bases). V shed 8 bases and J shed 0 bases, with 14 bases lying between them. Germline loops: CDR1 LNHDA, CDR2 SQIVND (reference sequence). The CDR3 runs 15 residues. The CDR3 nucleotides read TGTGCCAGTGAGGACAGTTCCCTAGCCAAAAACATTCAGTACTTC. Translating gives CASEDSSLAKNIQYF.

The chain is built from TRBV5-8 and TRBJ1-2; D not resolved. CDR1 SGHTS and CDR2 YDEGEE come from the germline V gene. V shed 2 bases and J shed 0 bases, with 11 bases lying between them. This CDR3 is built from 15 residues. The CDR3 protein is CASSFRGSANYGYTF. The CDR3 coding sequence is TGTGCCAGCAGCTTTCGGGGATCAGCTAACTATGGCTACACCTTC. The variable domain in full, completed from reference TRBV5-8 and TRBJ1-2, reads EAGVTQSPTHLIKTRGQQATLRCSPISGHTSVYWYQQALGLGLQFLLWYDEGEERNRGNFPPRFSGRQFPNYSSELNVNALELEDSALYLCASSFRGSANYGYTFGSGTRLTVV.

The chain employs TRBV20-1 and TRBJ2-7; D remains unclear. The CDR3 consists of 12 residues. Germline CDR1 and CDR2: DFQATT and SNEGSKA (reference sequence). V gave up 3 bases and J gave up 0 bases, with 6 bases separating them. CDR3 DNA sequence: TGCAGTGCTAGTACAGTCTCCTACGAGCAGTACTTC. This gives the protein CSASTVSYEQYF.

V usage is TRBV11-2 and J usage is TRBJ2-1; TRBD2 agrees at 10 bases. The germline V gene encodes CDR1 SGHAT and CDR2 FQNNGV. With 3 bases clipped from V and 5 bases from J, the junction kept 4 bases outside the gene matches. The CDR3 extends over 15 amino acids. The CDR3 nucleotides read TGTGCCAGCAGCTTGCAGCGGGGGGGCCACAATGAGCAGTTCTTC. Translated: CASSLQRGGHNEQFF.

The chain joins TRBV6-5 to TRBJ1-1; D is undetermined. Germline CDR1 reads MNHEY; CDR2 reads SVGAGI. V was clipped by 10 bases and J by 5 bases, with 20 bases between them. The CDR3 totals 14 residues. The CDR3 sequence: CAIPSWVPGTEAFF. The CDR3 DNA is TGTGCCATACCCTCTTGGGTACCGGGGACTGAAGCTTTCTTT.

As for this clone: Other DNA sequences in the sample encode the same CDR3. This chain's CDR3 is CASSSQGVNTEAFF. Written as DNA, the CDR3 is TGTGCCAGCAGCTCGCAGGGGGTGAACACTGAAGCTTTCTTT. The genes are TRBV7-3 and TRBJ1-1; TRBD1 agrees at 7 bases. CDR3 length equals 14 residues. Germline CDR1 and CDR2: SGHTA and FQGTGA. V dropped 4 bases and J dropped 0; count of bases not matched to a gene: 2.

The chain's CDR3 is CASSLDLTGEAFF. In nucleotides, the CDR3 is TGTGCCAGCAGCTTAGATCTGACAGGTGAAGCTTTCTTT. The V and J genes are TRBV11-3 and TRBJ1-1, with a tentative D call TRBD1 (6 bases). CDR3 length: 13 residues. The germline V gene has CDR1 SGHNT and CDR2 YENEEA. V lost 0 bases, J lost 7 bases, and 9 bases lay in between.

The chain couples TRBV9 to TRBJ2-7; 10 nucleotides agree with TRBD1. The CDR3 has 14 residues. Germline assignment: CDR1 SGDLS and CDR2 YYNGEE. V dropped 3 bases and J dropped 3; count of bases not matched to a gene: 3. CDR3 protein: CASSEDRGSYEQYF. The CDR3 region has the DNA TGTGCCAGCAGCGAGGACAGGGGGAGCTACGAGCAGTACTTC.

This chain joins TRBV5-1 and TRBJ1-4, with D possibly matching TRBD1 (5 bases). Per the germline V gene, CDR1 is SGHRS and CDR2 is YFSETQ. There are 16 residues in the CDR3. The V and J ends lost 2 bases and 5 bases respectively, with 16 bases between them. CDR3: CASSFSPLGGNEKLFF. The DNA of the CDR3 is TGCGCCAGCAGCTTTTCCCCGTTGGGGGGGAATGAAAAACTGTTTTTT.

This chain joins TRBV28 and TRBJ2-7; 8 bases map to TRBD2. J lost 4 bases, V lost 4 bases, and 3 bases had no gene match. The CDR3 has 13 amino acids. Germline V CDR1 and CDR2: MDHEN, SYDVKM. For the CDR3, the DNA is TGTGCCAGCAGTTGGCGGGGGGTTTACGAGCAGTACTTC. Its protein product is CASSWRGVYEQYF.

The CDR3 DNA sequence: TGTGCCAGCAGGACAGGGGGCTTGGGTGAAAAACTGTTTTTT. Translation gives CASRTGGLGEKLFF. The gene calls are TRBV6-6 and TRBJ1-4, with TRBD1 identical over 10 bases. Germline V CDR1 and CDR2: MNHNY, SVGAGI (reference sequence). V lost 6 bases, J lost 7 bases, and 5 bases stayed unmatched. This CDR3 has 14 residues.

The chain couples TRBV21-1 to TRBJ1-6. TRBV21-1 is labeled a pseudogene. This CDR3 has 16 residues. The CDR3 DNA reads TGTGCCAGCAGCAAAGGGGGGGATGGCGGGAATTCACCCCTCCACTTT. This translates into CASSKGGDGGNSPLHF.

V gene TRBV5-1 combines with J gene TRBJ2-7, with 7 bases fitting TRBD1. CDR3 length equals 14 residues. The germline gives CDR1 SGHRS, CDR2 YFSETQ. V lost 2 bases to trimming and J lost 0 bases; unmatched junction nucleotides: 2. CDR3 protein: CASSFGTASYEQYF. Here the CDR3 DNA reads TGCGCCAGCAGCTTCGGGACAGCCTCCTACGAGCAGTACTTC.

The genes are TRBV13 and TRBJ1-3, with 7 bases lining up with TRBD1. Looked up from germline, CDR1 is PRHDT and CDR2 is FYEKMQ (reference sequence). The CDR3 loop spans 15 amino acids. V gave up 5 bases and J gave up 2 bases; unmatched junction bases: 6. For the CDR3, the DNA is TGTGCCAGCAGCACCTCCACAGGGGCTGGAAACACCATATATTTT. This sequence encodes CASSTSTGAGNTIYF. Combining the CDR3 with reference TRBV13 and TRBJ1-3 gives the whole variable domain AAGVIQSPRHLIKEKRETATLKCYPIPRHDTVYWYQQGPGQDPQFLISFYEKMQSDKGSIPDRFSAQQFSDYHSELNMSSLELGDSALYFCASSTSTGAGNTIYFGEGSWLTVV.

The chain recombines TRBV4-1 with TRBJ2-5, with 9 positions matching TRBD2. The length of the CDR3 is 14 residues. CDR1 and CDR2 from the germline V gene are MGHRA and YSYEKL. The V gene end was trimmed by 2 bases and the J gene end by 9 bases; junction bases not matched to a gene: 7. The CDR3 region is CASSQSSGVEAQYF. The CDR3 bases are TGCGCCAGCAGCCAATCTAGCGGGGTTGAAGCCCAGTACTTC.

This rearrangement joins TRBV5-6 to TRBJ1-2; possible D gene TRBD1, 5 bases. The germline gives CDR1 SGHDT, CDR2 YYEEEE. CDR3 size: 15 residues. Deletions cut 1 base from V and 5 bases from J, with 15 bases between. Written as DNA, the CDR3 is TGTGCCAGCAGCTTGTTGGCAGGGCCTCTGTATGGCTACACCTTC. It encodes CASSLLAGPLYGYTF.

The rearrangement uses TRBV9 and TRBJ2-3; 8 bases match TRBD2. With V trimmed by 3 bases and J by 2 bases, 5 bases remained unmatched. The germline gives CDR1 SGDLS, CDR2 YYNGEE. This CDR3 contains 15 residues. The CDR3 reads CASSDGTRATDTQYF. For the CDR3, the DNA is TGTGCCAGCAGCGACGGGACTAGGGCCACAGATACGCAGTATTTT.